This TCR beta chain was retrieved from a study of cytomegalovirus exposure and HLA in healthy donors. The study, taken as a whole, reports: In a later analysis, CMV-associated beta chains were mostly HLA-associated, it appeared. Previous analysis showed most TCR beta V segments were productive about 90% or about 30% of the time. CMV serostatus stood as the only immune exposure information on hand. A missense DCLRE1C variant was associated with V- and J-gene trimming of TCR beta chains in a later analysis, and an independent cohort replicated the association.

This CDR3 is built from 16 residues. V gave up 1 base and J gave up 5 bases, with 17 bases separating them. Germline V gene data show CDR1 as SGHVS and CDR2 as FQNEAQ. The PCR employed 60 Vbeta primers together with 13 Jbeta primers. Here immunoSEQ multiplex PCR was the method, and the copy in TCRdb shows in-frame clones only, minus some. The sample has 120,000 or so clones, 60% to 85% seen once; the top ten hold about 3.4%. Regarding this clone: Its antigen is not known.

V gene TRBV7-8 combines with J gene TRBJ2-5; possibly TRBD2 for D (7 bases). The sequenced sample was PBMCs. This sequence was found in a man aged 25-45 years in good health and CMV-seronegative. CDR3 loop: CASSLVIGGQGETQYF. Here the CDR3 DNA reads TGTGCCAGCAGCTTAGTAATCGGGGGGCAAGGGGAGACCCAGTACTTC.